A selection of T cell receptor beta chains follows, all from one sample in a study of beta chain features in type 1 diabetes. Sequenced by immunoSEQ multiplex PCR; TCRdb stores in-frame clones only, minus some. The profile covers 310,000 or so clones, with roughly a tenth appearing a single time and around 1% taken by the ten largest. The sample taken for sequencing was central memory CD4+ T cells from blood. The receptors stem from a man under 40 with type 1 diabetes. CDR3s include the opening cysteine and the closing phenylalanine or tryptophan. A D gene is named only where the DNA matches it firmly. Only part of the rows carry a size: once, few, many, or a class if the clone is expanded.

>many|.|TRBV7-6|TRBJ1-1
CASSLRQDRAEAFF
TGTGCCAGCAGCTTACGTCAGGATCGCGCTGAAGCTTTCTTT
>.|TRBD1|TRBV7-7|TRBJ2-2
CASSRDRERELFF
TGTGCTAGCAGCCGGGACAGGGAAAGGGAGCTGTTTTTT
>.|.|TRBV28|TRBJ2-1
CASSFQGDQFF
TGTGCCAGCAGTTTTCAAGGGGACCAGTTCTTC
>few|.|TRBV27|TRBJ1-2
CASSRQGGGYGYTF
TGTGCCAGCAGCCGCCAAGGGGGGGGCTATGGCTACACCTTC
>few|TRBD1|TRBV29-1|TRBJ1-1
CSVRPGGGTEAFF
TGCAGCGTACGGCCAGGGGGGGGCACTGAAGCTTTCTTT
>few|TRBD1|TRBV27|TRBJ2-6
CASSADRGVAGANVLTF
TGTGCCAGCAGTGCGGACAGGGGGGTAGCTGGGGCCAACGTCCTGACTTTC
>.|.|TRBV7-2|TRBJ1-1
CASSSYSRPDAEAFF
TGTGCCAGCAGCTCGTACAGTCGCCCTGACGCTGAAGCTTTCTTT
>.|.|TRBV5-6|TRBJ2-3
CASSLVADTQYF
TGTGCCAGCAGCTTAGTCGCAGATACGCAGTATTTT
>few|.|TRBV11-2|TRBJ2-2
CASSLGSLRVNTGELFF
TGTGCCAGCAGCTTAGGAAGCTTGCGAGTGAACACCGGGGAGCTGTTTTTT
>few|.|TRBV19|TRBJ2-3
CASSPQGDRGTQYF
TGTGCCAGTAGCCCACAGGGAGATCGGGGTACGCAGTATTTT
>few|.|TRBV7-9|TRBJ2-5
CASSLKGQETQYF
TGTGCCAGCAGCTTAAAGGGGCAGGAGACCCAGTACTTC